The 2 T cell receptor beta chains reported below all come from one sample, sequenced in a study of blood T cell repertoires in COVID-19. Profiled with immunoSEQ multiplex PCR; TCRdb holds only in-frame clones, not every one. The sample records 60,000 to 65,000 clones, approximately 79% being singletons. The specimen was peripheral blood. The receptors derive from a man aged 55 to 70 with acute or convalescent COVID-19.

For the CDR3, the DNA is TGTGCCAGCAGTGAAGTTGGTCATAGCTCCTACGAGCAGTACTTC. Amino acid sequence: CASSEVGHSSYEQYF. The V and J genes are TRBV2 and TRBJ2-7; D uncertain. Trimming stripped 1 base from V and 0 bases from J, with 10 bases between. The CDR3 length is 15 residues. In germline, CDR1 is SNHLY, CDR2 FYNNEI. Using reference TRBV2 and TRBJ2-7 for the parts outside the CDR3, the full variable domain is EPEVTQTPSHQVTQMGQEVILRCVPISNHLYFYWYRQILGQKVEFLVSFYNNEISEKSEIFDDQFSVERPDGSNFTLKIRSTKLEDSAMYFCASSEVGHSSYEQYFGPGTRLTVT.

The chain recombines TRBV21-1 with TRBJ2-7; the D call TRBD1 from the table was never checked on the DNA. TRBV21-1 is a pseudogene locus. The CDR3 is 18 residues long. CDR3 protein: CASSIRSNRDRSSYEQYF. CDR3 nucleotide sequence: TGTGCCAGCAGCATCCGATCTAACCGGGACAGAAGCTCCTACGAGCAGTACTTC.